The 17 T cell receptor beta chains reported below all come from one sample, sequenced in a study of monozygotic twins with inflammatory bowel disease. No DNA is given; TCRdb re-called the 5' RACE reads and lists each CDR3 protein once. The table lists more than 350,000 distinct CDR3 sequences. Sequenced material: blood. Source of these receptors: a human donor with ulcerative colitis or Crohn's disease, or a healthy co-twin of an affected twin (not recorded which).

V is TRBV20-1 and J is TRBJ1-1; TCRdb's D call of TRBD1 is untestable without DNA. CDR1 and CDR2 from the germline V gene are DFQATT and SNEGSKA (reference sequence). The CDR3 totals 12 residues. CDR3 amino acids: CSARDAYTEAFF.

The V gene is TRBV5-1, the J gene TRBJ2-2. Germline V gene lookup returns CDR1 SGHRS and CDR2 YFSETQ. The CDR3 has 12 amino acids. The CDR3 spells CASSLAPGELFF.

The CDR3 is CASSLGMGEQYF. The chain carries TRBV7-2 and TRBJ2-7. Germline CDR1 reads SGHTA; CDR2 reads FQGNSA. The CDR3 has 12 amino acids.

The rearrangement uses TRBV10-3 and TRBJ2-3. This CDR3 region has 14 residues. From germline, CDR1 is ENHRY and CDR2 SYGVKD. This CDR3 is CAISGWLAADTQYF.

V gene TRBV20-1 combines with J gene TRBJ1-2. The CDR3 extends over 14 amino acids. Germline V CDR1 and CDR2: DFQATT, SNEGSKA (reference sequence). The CDR3 is CSALVPGQIYGYTF.

The chain employs TRBV2 and TRBJ1-1. CDR3 length: 14 amino acids. From germline, CDR1 is SNHLY and CDR2 FYNNEI. This chain's CDR3 is CASSEGVMNTEAFF.

V and J are TRBV28 and TRBJ2-7. The CDR3 runs to 14 residues. Germline V gene lookup returns CDR1 MDHEN and CDR2 SYDVKM. This CDR3 is CASSFPRSSYEQYF.

CDR3 residues: CASGDLYEQYF. The chain employs TRBV12-5 and TRBJ2-7. Germline V gene lookup returns CDR1 LGHNT and CDR2 FRNRAP. The CDR3 sequence is 11 residues long.

The V gene is TRBV29-1, the J gene TRBJ2-3; TCRdb returns TRBD1, unconfirmable since there is no DNA. CDR1 is SQVTM, CDR2 ANQGSEA, per germline. The CDR3 extends over 16 amino acids. CDR3 residues: CSVGSTGVGRTDTQYF.

This rearrangement joins TRBV27 to TRBJ2-5; TCRdb's D gene call, TRBD2, goes unchecked for lack of DNA. This CDR3 spans 16 amino acids. Germline V lookup: CDR1 MNHEY, CDR2 SMNVEV (reference sequence). The CDR3 reads CASIVGLAGPRGLWYF.

The chain is built from TRBV20-1 and TRBJ1-2; there is no DNA to check the TCRdb D call of TRBD1. This CDR3 is built from 14 residues. CDR1 is DFQATT and CDR2 is SNEGSKA in the germline V gene (reference sequence). CDR3 sequence reads: CSARNRTPNYGYTF.

The genes are TRBV5-6 and TRBJ2-1; TCRdb calls TRBD2, which cannot be checked without DNA. Per germline, CDR1 SGHDT and CDR2 YYEEEE. The CDR3 runs 16 residues. This CDR3 reads CASRRTSGGSYNEQFF.

This chain connects TRBV14 to TRBJ2-5; the TCRdb D gene call, TRBD1, has no DNA to confirm it. The CDR3 sequence is 16 residues long. CDR1 is SGHDN and CDR2 is FVKESK in the germline V gene. CDR3 protein: CASSQTDSLRGETQYF.

V is TRBV4-2 and J is TRBJ2-1; without DNA, the TCRdb call of TRBD2 cannot be checked. Per germline, CDR1 LGHNA and CDR2 YNFKEQ. The CDR3 totals 20 residues. CDR3 sequence reads: CASSHPLAGETSSSYNEQFF.

The J gene is TRBJ1-1, the V gene TRBV12-3 or TRBV12-4; TCRdb lists TRBD1, though no DNA is available to test this call. The CDR3 contains 14 residues. The CDR3 spells CASNPGGANTEAFF.

This sequence joins TRBV12-3 or TRBV12-4 and TRBJ1-6; TCRdb designates TRBD1, a call that cannot be tested without DNA. The CDR3 runs to 15 residues. The CDR3 loop is CASSLRDTYNSPLHF.

The chain combines TRBV25-1 with TRBJ2-3; no DNA is available, so the TRBD2 call from TCRdb remains unchecked. CDR3 length: 11 residues. Germline assignment: CDR1 MGHDK and CDR2 SYGVNS. This CDR3 is CATRDPDTQYF.